This TCR beta chain stems from a study of blood T cell repertoires in COVID-19. Study context: Donors in the United States, Italy and Spain gave samples during acute or convalescent COVID-19. Sources were T cells, B-cell-depleted T cells, or PBMCs; the material itself was cDNA or gDNA.

Per the original methods: Amplification from reference gene primers served as the basis for estimated nucleated cell counts. The method was immunoSEQ multiplex PCR; TCRdb's version includes in-frame clones alone and lacks a portion of them. The D gene and trimming were derived from the DNA, and the V and J assignments and clone size from that table. Of 70,000 to 95,000 clones in the sample, roughly 88% were seen once. The receptor's source is an elderly woman with acute or convalescent COVID-19. The sample taken for sequencing was peripheral blood.

The CDR3 sequence is CAAAARTGGNTEAFF. The CDR3 nucleotides read TGTGCCGCCGCAGCTCGGACAGGGGGAAACACTGAAGCTTTCTTT. The J gene is TRBJ1-1, the V gene TRBV19, with 10 bases identical to TRBD1. The CDR3 loop spans 15 amino acids. Germline lookup yields CDR1 LNHDA and CDR2 SQIVND (reference sequence). V was pared by 11 bases and J by 2 bases, with 11 bases of the junction left unmatched.